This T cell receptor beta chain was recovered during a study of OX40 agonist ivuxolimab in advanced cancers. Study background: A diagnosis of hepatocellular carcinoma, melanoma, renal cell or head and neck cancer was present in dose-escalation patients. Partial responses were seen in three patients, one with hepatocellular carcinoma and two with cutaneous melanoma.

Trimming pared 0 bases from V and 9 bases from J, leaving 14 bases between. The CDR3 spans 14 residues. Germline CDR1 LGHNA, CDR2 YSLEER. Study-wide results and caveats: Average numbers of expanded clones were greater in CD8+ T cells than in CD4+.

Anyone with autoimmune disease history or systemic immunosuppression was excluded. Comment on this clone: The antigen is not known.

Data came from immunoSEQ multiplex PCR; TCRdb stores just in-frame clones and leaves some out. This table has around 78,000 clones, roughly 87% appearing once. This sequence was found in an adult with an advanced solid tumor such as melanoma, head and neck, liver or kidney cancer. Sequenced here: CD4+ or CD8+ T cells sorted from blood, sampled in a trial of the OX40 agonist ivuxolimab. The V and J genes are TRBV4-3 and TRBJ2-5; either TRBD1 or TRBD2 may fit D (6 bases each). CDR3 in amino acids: CASSQEGGRAPQYF. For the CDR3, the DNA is TGCGCCAGCAGCCAAGAAGGGGGGAGAGCCCCCCAGTACTTC.